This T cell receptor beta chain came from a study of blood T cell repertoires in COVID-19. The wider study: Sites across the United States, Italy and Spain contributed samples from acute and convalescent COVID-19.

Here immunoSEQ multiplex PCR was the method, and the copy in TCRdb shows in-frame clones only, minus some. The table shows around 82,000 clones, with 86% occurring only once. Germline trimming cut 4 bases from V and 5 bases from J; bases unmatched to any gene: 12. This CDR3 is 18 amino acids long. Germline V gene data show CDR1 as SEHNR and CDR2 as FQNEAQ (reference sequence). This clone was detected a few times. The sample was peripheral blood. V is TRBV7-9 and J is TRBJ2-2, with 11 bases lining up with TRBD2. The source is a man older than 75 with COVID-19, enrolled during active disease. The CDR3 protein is CASSSLAGGSSGTGELFF. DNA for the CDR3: TGTGCCAGCAGCTCCCTAGCGGGGGGTTCTTCGGGGACCGGGGAGCTGTTTTTT.